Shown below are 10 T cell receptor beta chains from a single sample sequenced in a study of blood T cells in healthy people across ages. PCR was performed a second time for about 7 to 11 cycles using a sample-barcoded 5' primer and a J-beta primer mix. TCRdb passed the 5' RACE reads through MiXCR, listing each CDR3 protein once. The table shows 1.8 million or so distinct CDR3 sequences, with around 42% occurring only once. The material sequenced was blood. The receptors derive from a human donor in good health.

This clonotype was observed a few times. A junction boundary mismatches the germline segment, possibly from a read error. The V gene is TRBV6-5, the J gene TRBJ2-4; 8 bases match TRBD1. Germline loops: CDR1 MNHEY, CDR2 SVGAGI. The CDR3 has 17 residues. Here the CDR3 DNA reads TGTGCCAGCAGTTACGGACAGGGTGATTTAGCCAAAAACATGCAGTACTTC. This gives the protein CASSYGQGDLAKNMQYF.

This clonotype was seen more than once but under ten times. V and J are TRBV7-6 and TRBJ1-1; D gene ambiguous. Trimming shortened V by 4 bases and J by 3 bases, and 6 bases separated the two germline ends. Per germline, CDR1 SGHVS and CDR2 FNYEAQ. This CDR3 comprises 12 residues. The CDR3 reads CASSSTDTEAFF. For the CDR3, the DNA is TGTGCCAGCAGCTCTACCGACACTGAAGCTTTCTTT.

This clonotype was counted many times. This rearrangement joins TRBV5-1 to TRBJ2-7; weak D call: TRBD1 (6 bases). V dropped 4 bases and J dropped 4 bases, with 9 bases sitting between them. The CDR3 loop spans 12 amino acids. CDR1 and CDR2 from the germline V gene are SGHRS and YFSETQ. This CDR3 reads CASSGDIYEQYF. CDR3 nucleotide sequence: TGCGCCAGCAGCGGGGACATATACGAGCAGTACTTC.

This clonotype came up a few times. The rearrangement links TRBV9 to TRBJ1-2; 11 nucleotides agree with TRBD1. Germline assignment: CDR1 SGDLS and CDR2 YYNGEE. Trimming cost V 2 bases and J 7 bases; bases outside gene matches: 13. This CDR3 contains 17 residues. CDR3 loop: CASSVGQGAGLVRGYTF. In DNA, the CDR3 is TGTGCCAGCAGCGTCGGACAGGGGGCCGGATTAGTCCGTGGCTACACCTTC.

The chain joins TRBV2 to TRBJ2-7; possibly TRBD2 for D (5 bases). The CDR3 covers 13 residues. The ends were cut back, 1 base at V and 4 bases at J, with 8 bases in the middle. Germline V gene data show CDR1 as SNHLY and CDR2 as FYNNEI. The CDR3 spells CASSEVRDYEQYF. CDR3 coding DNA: TGTGCCAGCAGTGAAGTCCGGGATTACGAGCAGTACTTC.

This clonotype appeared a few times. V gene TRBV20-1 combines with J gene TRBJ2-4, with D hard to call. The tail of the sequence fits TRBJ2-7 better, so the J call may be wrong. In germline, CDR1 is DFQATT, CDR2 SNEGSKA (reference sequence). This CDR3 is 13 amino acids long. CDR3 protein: CSARDAQIYEQYF. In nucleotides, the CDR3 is TGCAGTGCTAGAGATGCGCAGATCTACGAGCAGTACTTC.

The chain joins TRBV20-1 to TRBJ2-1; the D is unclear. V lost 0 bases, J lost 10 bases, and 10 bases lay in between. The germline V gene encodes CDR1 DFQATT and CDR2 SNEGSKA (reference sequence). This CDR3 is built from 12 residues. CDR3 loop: CSAREGPKEQFF. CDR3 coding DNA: TGCAGTGCTAGAGAGGGTCCGAAGGAGCAGTTCTTC.

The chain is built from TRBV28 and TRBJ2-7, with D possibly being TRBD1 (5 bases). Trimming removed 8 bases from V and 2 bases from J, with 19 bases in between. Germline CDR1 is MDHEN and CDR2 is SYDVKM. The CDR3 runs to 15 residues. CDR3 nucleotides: TGTGCCAGCCTGACAGCAGTGGGTGCGACCTACGAGCAGTACTTC. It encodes CASLTAVGATYEQYF.

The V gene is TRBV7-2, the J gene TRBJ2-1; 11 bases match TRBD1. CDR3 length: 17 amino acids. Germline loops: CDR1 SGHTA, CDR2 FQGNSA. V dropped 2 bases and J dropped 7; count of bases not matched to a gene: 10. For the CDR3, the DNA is TGTGCCAGCAGCTTAAGAGGGACAGGGGGTTCCGGGAATGAGCAGTTCTTC. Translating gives CASSLRGTGGSGNEQFF.

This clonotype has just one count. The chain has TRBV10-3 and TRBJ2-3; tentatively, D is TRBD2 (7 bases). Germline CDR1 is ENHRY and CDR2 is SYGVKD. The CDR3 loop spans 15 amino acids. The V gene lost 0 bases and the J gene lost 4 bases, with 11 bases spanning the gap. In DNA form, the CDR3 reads TGTGCCATCAGTGAGTCGGGGGGGCACGCAGATACGCAGTATTTT. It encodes CAISESGGHADTQYF.